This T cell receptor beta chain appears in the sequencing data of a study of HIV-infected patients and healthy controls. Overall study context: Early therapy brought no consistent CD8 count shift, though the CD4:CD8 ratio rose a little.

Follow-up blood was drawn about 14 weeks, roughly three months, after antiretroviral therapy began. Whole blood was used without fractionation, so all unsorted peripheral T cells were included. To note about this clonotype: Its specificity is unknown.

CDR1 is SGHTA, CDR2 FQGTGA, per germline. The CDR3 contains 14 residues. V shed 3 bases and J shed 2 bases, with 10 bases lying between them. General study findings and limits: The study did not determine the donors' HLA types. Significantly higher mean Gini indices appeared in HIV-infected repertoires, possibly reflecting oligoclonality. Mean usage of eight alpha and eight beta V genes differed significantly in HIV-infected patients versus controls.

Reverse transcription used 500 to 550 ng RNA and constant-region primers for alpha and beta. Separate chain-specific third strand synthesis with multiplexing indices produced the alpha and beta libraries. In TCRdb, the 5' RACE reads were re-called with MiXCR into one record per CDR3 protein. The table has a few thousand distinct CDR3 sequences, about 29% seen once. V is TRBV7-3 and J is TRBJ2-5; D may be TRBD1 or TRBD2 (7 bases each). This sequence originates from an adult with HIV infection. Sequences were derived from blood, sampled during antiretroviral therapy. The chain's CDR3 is CASSFRGGQETQYF. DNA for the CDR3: TGTGCCAGCAGCTTCAGGGGGGGTCAAGAGACCCAGTACTTC.